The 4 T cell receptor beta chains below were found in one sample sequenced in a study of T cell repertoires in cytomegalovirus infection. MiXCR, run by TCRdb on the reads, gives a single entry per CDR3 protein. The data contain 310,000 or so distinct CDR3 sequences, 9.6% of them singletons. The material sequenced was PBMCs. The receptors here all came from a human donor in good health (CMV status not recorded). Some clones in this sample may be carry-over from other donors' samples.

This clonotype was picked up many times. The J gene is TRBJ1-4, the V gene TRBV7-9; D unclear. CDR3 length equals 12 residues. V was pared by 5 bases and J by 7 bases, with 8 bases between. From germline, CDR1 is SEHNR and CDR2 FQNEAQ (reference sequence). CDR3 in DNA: TGTGCCAGCAGCCCCTGGGGTGAAAAACTGTTTTTT. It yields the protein CASSPWGEKLFF.

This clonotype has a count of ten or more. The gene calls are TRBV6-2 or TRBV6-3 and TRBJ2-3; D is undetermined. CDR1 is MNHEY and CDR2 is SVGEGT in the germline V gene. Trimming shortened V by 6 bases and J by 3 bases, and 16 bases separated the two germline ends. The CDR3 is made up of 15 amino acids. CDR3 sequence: CASSTPTGRTDTQYF. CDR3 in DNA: TGTGCCAGCAGCACCCCCACCGGACGGACAGATACGCAGTATTTT.

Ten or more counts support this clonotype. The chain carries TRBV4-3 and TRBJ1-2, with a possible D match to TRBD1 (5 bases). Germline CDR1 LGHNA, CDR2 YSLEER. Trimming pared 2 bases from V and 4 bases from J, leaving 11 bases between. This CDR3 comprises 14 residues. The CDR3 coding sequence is TGCGCCAGCAGCCAACCCGGGACCGCCTATGGCTACACCTTC. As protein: CASSQPGTAYGYTF.

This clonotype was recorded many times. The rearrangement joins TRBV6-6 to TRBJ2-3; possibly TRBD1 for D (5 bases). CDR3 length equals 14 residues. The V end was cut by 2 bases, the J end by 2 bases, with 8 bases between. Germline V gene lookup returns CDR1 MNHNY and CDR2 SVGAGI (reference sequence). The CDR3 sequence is CASSYQDNTDTQYF. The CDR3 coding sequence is TGTGCCAGCAGTTACCAGGACAACACAGATACGCAGTATTTT.